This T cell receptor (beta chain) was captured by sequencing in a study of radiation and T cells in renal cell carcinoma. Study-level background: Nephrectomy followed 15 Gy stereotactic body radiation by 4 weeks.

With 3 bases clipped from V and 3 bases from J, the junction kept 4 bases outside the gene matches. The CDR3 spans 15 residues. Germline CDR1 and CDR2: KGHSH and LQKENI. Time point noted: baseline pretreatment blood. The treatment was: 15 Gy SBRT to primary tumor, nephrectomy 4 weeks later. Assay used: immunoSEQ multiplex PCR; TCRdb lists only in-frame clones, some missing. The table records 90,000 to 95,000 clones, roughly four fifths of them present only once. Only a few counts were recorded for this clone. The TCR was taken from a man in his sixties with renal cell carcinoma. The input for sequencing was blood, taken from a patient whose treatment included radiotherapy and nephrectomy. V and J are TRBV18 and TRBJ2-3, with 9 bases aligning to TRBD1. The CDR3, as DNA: TGTGCCAGCTCACCGGTGGGACAGGGTACAGATACGCAGTATTTT. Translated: CASSPVGQGTDTQYF.